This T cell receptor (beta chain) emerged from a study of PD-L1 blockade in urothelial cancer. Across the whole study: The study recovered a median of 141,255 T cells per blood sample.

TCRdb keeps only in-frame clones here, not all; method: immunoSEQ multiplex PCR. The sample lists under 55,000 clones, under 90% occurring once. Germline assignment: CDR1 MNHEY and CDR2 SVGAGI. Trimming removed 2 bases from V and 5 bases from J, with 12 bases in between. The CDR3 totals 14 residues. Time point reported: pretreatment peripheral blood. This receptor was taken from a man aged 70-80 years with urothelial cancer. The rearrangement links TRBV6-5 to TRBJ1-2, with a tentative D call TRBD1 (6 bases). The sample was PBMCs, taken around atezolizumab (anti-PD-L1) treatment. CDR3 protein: CASSYASGAYGYTF. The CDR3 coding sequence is TGTGCCAGCAGTTACGCCTCAGGGGCGTATGGCTACACCTTC.